What follows describes a single T cell receptor beta chain. The assay was immunoSEQ multiplex PCR, and TCRdb's table has in-frame clones only and misses some. The table has nearly 80,000 clones, just under 95% seen once. The data stem from a study of technical replicates of blood from several donors. V shed 5 bases, J shed 11 bases, and the junction held 10 bases outside the gene matches. There are 13 residues in the CDR3. Germline V CDR1 and CDR2: SGHTS, YDEGEE. The material sequenced was T cells isolated from PBMCs. This rearrangement joins TRBV5-8 to TRBJ1-1, with 9 bases lining up with TRBD1. The TCR sequence derives from a human donor in good health. The CDR3 bases are TGTGCCAGCAGTCAACAGGGGGCAATAAAGGCTTTCTTT. This sequence encodes CASSQQGAIKAFF. Full variable domain (rest looked up from reference TRBV5-8 and TRBJ1-1): EAGVTQSPTHLIKTRGQQATLRCSPISGHTSVYWYQQALGLGLQFLLWYDEGEERNRGNFPPRFSGRQFPNYSSELNVNALELEDSALYLCASSQQGAIKAFFGQGTRLTVV.